This T cell receptor (beta chain) was retrieved from a study of T cells after yellow fever vaccination. On the study more broadly: Fractions low in cell number were prepared with SMART-Seq v4 Ultra Low Input. Findings and caveats of the study: FACS-sorted repertoires could contain abundant clonotypes contaminating from the bulk population. Post-booster samples contained most primary-vaccination clones (around 96% CD4, around 90% CD8).

MiXCR, run by TCRdb on the 5' RACE reads, gives a single entry per CDR3 protein. The sample records a few hundred thousand distinct CDR3 sequences, approximately 10% being singletons. This clonotype was detected a few times. The antigen is unknown. Germline assignment: CDR1 SGHRS and CDR2 YFSETQ. The length of the CDR3 is 14 residues. Trimming took 4 bases from V and 2 from J, leaving 13 bases between them. The origin of this receptor is a young man who received the YFV17D yellow fever vaccine. The V gene is TRBV5-1, the J gene TRBJ2-7; TRBD1 or TRBD2 may be the D gene (6 bases each). This specimen was CD4+ T cells sorted from PBMCs, taken 5 days after the yellow fever booster vaccination. The CDR3 is CASSRETGPYEQYF. The CDR3 region has the DNA TGCGCCAGCAGCCGGGAGACAGGTCCCTACGAGCAGTACTTC.